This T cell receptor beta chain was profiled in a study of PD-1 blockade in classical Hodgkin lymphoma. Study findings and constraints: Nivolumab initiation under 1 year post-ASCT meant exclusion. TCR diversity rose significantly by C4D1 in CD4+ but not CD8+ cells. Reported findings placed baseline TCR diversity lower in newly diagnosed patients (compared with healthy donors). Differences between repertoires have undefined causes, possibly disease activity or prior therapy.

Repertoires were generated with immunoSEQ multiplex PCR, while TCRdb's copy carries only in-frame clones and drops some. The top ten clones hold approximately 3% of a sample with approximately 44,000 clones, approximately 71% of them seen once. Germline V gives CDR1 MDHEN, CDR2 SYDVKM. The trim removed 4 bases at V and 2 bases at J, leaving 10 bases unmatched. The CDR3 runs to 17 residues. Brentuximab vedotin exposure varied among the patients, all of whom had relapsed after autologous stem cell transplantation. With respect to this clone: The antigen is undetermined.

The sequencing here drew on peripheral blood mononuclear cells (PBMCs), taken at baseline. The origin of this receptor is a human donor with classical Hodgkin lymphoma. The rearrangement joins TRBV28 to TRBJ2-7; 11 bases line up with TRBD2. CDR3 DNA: TGTGCCAGCAGTTCCAGACTAGCGGGACAACCTCCCTACGAGCAGTACTTC. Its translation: CASSSRLAGQPPYEQYF.